The clone carrying this T cell receptor beta chain was recorded many times. These data originate in a study of regulatory T cells in long-lasting Graves disease. Through Arm-PCR of CDR3 regions and iRepertoire HTBI primers, TCR beta libraries were built. One entry per CDR3 protein results from TCRdb running MiXCR on the multiplex PCR reads. The table has roughly 400,000 distinct CDR3 sequences, 15% to 20% seen once. Time point indicated: newly diagnosed GD, antithyroid drugs for less than 3 months. TCR sequences were obtained from RNA taken from PBMCs. These data were also filed under a second study, of T cells in Graves' hyperthyroidism and ophthalmopathy.

This TCR came from a woman aged 18-29 years with Graves disease. Sequenced material: peripheral blood mononuclear cells (PBMCs), taken at new diagnosis, from a patient treated with antithyroid drugs.

The CDR3 loop reads CASSLGPSGTQYF. The CDR3 DNA reads as TGTGCCAGCAGTTTGGGTCCGAGTGGGACCCAGTACTTC. The V and J genes are TRBV28 and TRBJ2-5; D is ambiguous. The CDR3 length is 13 residues. Trimming left V 3 bases short and J 7 bases short, with 12 bases between. Germline V gives CDR1 MDHEN, CDR2 SYDVKM.